The 10 T cell receptor beta chains given below trace back to one sample, sequenced in a study of T cell responses to AZD1222 COVID-19 vaccine. The data were produced by immunoSEQ multiplex PCR, yet TCRdb's version contains in-frame clones alone and is incomplete. This table holds 100,000 to 150,000 clones, over 85% found once. The sample consisted of peripheral blood, taken 28 days after the second AZD1222 dose. These receptors were obtained from an adult who received the AZD1222 COVID-19 vaccine.

J is TRBJ1-5 and V is TRBV6-5; a possible D gene is TRBD1 (6 bases). The CDR3 has 15 residues. The germline V gene encodes CDR1 MNHEY and CDR2 SVGAGI. With 5 bases removed from V and 2 bases from J, the gap between germline ends came to 13 bases. The CDR3 DNA follows: TGTGCCAGCAGTCACGGGGCAGGGGGCAATCAGCCCCAGCATTTT. It yields the protein CASSHGAGGNQPQHF.

This chain joins TRBV6-5 and TRBJ2-7, with D possibly TRBD1 on 5 matching bases. Germline values: CDR1 MNHEY, CDR2 SVGAGI. The CDR3 spans 15 residues. The V end was cut by 7 bases, the J end by 1 base, with 17 bases between. The CDR3 nucleotides are TGTGCCAGCAAAGACAGACCCTACTCTTCCTACGAGCAGTACTTC. This encodes CASKDRPYSSYEQYF.

J is TRBJ2-2 and V is TRBV4-2; 7 bases agree with TRBD2. The CDR3 runs 19 residues. From germline, CDR1 is LGHNA and CDR2 YNFKEQ. V was clipped by 0 bases and J by 0 bases; unmatched bases: 10. The CDR3 DNA follows: TGTGCCAGCAGCCAAGAATTCCAGCGGGGCCGATCGAACACCGGGGAGCTGTTTTTT. It encodes CASSQEFQRGRSNTGELFF.

V gene TRBV6-5 combines with J gene TRBJ1-3; perhaps TRBD1 as D (6 bases). The V gene lost 4 bases and the J gene lost 2 bases, with 9 bases spanning the gap. Germline lookup yields CDR1 MNHEY and CDR2 SVGAGI. The CDR3 sequence is 14 residues long. CDR3: CASSSSGAGNTIYF. The CDR3 coding sequence is TGTGCCAGCAGTTCGTCAGGGGCTGGAAACACCATATATTTT.

V is TRBV18 and J is TRBJ2-5, with 7 bases identical to TRBD2. In germline, CDR1 is KGHSH, CDR2 LQKENI. J was trimmed by 1 base and V by 3 bases; bases with no gene match: 2. The CDR3 totals 14 residues. For the CDR3, the DNA is TGTGCCAGCTCACCGTCTAGCGGCCAAGAGACCCAGTACTTC. This sequence encodes CASSPSSGQETQYF.

Only one count was recorded for this clone. The CDR3 here is CASSSLAGGGYEQYF. The CDR3 DNA sequence: TGTGCCAGCAGCTCGTTAGCGGGAGGAGGGTACGAGCAGTACTTC. This chain joins TRBV7-2 and TRBJ2-7, with 10 bases that match TRBD2. CDR3 length: 15 amino acids. Germline V CDR1 and CDR2: SGHTA, FQGNSA. The junction had 7 bases not matched to a gene; V was cut back by 4 bases and J by 4 bases.

The chain recombines TRBV2 with TRBJ2-1; no firm D call. The germline V gene encodes CDR1 SNHLY and CDR2 FYNNEI. The CDR3 consists of 12 residues. Between the trimmed V and J ends, which lost 6 bases and 8 bases, there was a span of 11 bases. The CDR3 DNA reads TGTGCCAGCAGCGTGATCTTCCATGAGCAGTTCTTC. Amino acids: CASSVIFHEQFF.

This clone was seen more than once but under ten times. The chain is built from TRBV6-5 and TRBJ2-1; TRBD1 aligns across 8 bases. Germline lookup yields CDR1 MNHEY and CDR2 SVGAGI. This CDR3 region has 15 residues. V was pared by 6 bases and J by 4 bases, with 8 bases of the junction left unmatched. CDR3 in DNA: TGTGCCAGCAGGATATCGGGACAGGTGTACAATGAGCAGTTCTTC. As protein: CASRISGQVYNEQFF.

The CDR3 bases are TGTGCCAGCAGCGGTCCCGGGACAGGGGAAAGATCCTCACCCCTCCACTTT. Residues: CASSGPGTGERSSPLHF. The chain links TRBV9 to TRBJ1-6; 10 bases align to TRBD1. Germline V CDR1 and CDR2: SGDLS, YYNGEE. The trim removed 3 bases at V and 10 bases at J, leaving 13 bases unmatched. This CDR3 spans 17 amino acids.

The chain recombines TRBV5-6 with TRBJ2-5; D may be TRBD1 (7 bases). There are 15 residues in the CDR3. The germline V gene has CDR1 SGHDT and CDR2 YYEEEE. V dropped 4 bases and J dropped 4 bases, with 17 bases sitting between them. The CDR3 is CASSGGTEEIETQYF. CDR3 DNA sequence: TGTGCCAGCAGCGGGGGGACAGAAGAGATAGAGACCCAGTACTTC. The full variable domain, rest sourced from reference TRBV5-6 and TRBJ2-5, is DAGVTQSPTHLIKTRGQQVTLRCSPKSGHDTVSWYQQALGQGPQFIFQYYEEEERQRGNFPDRFSGHQFPNYSSELNVNALLLGDSALYLCASSGGTEEIETQYFGPGTRLLVL.